The entry below describes one T cell receptor (beta chain). The germline CDR1 and CDR2 sequences are LNHNV and YYDKDF (reference sequence). Trimming shortened V by 1 base and J by 2 bases, and 8 bases separated the two germline ends. This CDR3 region has 14 residues. How the authors handled the data: Amplification of reference gene primers provided the estimated nucleated cell counts. The protocol was immunoSEQ multiplex PCR, while the TCRdb copy is restricted to in-frame clones and leaves out a portion. V, J and clone size are those of that table, while D and trimming were read from the DNA. The table lists 150,000 or so clones, around 83% of them singletons. These data are taken from a study of blood T cell repertoires in COVID-19. Whole-study context: From the United States, Italy and Spain came samples of acute and convalescent COVID-19. Sample material is recorded as cDNA or gDNA derived from T cells, B-cell-depleted T cells, or PBMCs.

Sequenced sample: peripheral blood. This chain uses TRBV15 with TRBJ2-5; TRBD1 is a possible D gene (6 bases). This TCR was sampled from a middle-aged man with active or convalescent COVID-19. CDR3 sequence reads: CATSRGTDQETQYF. The CDR3 DNA reads as TGTGCCACCAGCAGAGGGACAGATCAAGAGACCCAGTACTTC.